The sequence of this T cell receptor beta chain was determined in a study of T cell clones after liver transplantation. Study-wide background: A pre-transplant mixed lymphocyte reaction with TCRbeta sequencing defined graft-donor-reactive clones followed in post-transplant blood. As an antigen-independent comparator, third-party-reactive TCRbeta sequences came from pre-transplant mixed lymphocyte reactions. At least one year of complete immunosuppression withdrawal without enzymes over twice normal defined tolerance. HCV positivity affected three of eight recipients; the rest lacked autoimmune or viral indications.

Trimming left V 2 bases short and J 5 bases short, with 12 bases between. The CDR3 sequence is 14 residues long. The germline V gene encodes CDR1 MDHEN and CDR2 SYDVKM. Repertoires were generated with immunoSEQ multiplex PCR, while TCRdb's copy carries only in-frame clones and drops some. The profile shows about 22,000 clones, about 70% of them singletons. The genes are TRBV28 and TRBJ1-2, with D tentatively TRBD1 (6 bases). This sample comprised CD4+ T cells from blood, obtained before liver transplant. This sequence originates from a human donor who received a liver transplant. This CDR3 reads CASSLGGAEYGYTF. The DNA for the CDR3 is TGTGCCAGCAGTTTAGGGGGGGCGGAATATGGCTACACCTTC.